Listed here are 28 T cell receptor beta chains from one sample, sequenced in a study of T cell responses to AZD1222 COVID-19 vaccine. TCRdb's copy holds only in-frame clones and misses some; the assay was immunoSEQ multiplex PCR. The sample lists more than 150,000 clones; 80% to 90% were seen once. Sequenced material: peripheral blood, taken on day 0 of AZD1222 vaccination. Receptors were obtained from an adult in good health.

The chain carries TRBV9 and TRBJ1-3; maybe TRBD1 (5 bases). V was cut by 4 bases and J by 0 bases, with 14 bases left in between. The CDR3 has 16 residues. The germline V gene has CDR1 SGDLS and CDR2 YYNGEE. CDR3 amino acids: CASSSSGSYSGNTIYF. CDR3 coding DNA: TGTGCCAGCAGCTCCTCAGGGTCCTACTCTGGAAACACCATATATTTT.

The chain uses TRBV7-2 and TRBJ2-6; TRBD1 aligns across 8 bases. Trimming cost V 4 bases and J 0 bases; bases outside gene matches: 8. CDR3 length: 18 amino acids. CDR1 is SGHTA and CDR2 is FQGNSA in the germline V gene. As DNA, the CDR3 is TGTGCCAGCAGCTCACGGACAGGGATTATCTCTGGGGCCAACGTCCTGACTTTC. Residues: CASSSRTGIISGANVLTF.

This rearrangement joins TRBV11-2 to TRBJ2-2; no clear D gene. V lost 2 bases, J lost 2 bases, and 15 bases lay in between. Germline V gene sequence: CDR1 SGHAT, CDR2 FQNNGV. This CDR3 has 17 amino acids. This CDR3 is CASSLRAETYNTGELFF. The CDR3 DNA sequence: TGTGCCAGCAGCTTACGGGCAGAAACTTATAACACCGGGGAGCTGTTTTTT.

This clone was counted a single time. The chain combines TRBV27 with TRBJ1-6; 9 bases map to TRBD1. The CDR3 consists of 16 residues. Looked up from germline, CDR1 is MNHEY and CDR2 is SMNVEV (reference sequence). J gave up 9 bases and V 2 bases, and 8 bases lay outside the gene matches. CDR3 region: CASSLVSGQGSSPLHF. The CDR3 bases are TGTGCCAGCAGTTTAGTTTCGGGACAGGGCTCTTCACCCCTCCACTTT.

This chain links TRBV5-1 with TRBJ2-1; 7 positions match TRBD1. The CDR3 covers 16 residues. J gave up 1 base and V 5 bases, and 9 bases lay outside the gene matches. Germline CDR1 is SGHRS and CDR2 is YFSETQ. CDR3 DNA: TGCGCCAGCAGTTTTACAGGGGTGCTGTCCTACAATGAGCAGTTCTTC. Encoded protein: CASSFTGVLSYNEQFF.

This chain uses TRBV7-9 with TRBJ2-7; no clear D gene. The CDR3 spans 11 residues. Looked up from germline, CDR1 is SEHNR and CDR2 is FQNEAQ (reference sequence). The V end lost 5 bases, the J end lost 2 bases, and 4 bases lay between the germline ends. CDR3: CASSTTYEQYF. In DNA, the CDR3 is TGTGCCAGCAGCACAACCTACGAGCAGTACTTC. Drawing the rest from reference TRBV7-9 and TRBJ2-7, the complete variable domain is DTGVSQNPRHKITKRGQNVTFRCDPISEHNRLYWYRQTLGQGPEFLTYFQNEAQLEKSRLLSDRFSAERPKGSFSTLEIQRTEQGDSAMYLCASSTTYEQYFGPGTRLTVT.

V is TRBV18 and J is TRBJ1-6; 10 bases are a match to TRBD1. The CDR3 length is 15 residues. With V trimmed by 3 bases and J by 10 bases, 6 bases remained unmatched. From germline, CDR1 is KGHSH and CDR2 LQKENI. CDR3: CASSPGTGEKSPLHF. CDR3 DNA: TGTGCCAGCTCACCCGGGACAGGGGAGAAGTCACCCCTCCACTTT.

This clone was detected once. The chain combines TRBV7-3 with TRBJ1-1, with TRBD1 matching over 11 bases. The V gene end was trimmed by 2 bases and the J gene end by 4 bases; junction bases not matched to a gene: 6. The length of the CDR3 is 16 residues. Germline V lookup: CDR1 SGHTA, CDR2 FQGTGA. The CDR3: CASSLRDRGIFTEAFF. CDR3 nucleotide sequence: TGTGCCAGCAGCTTACGGGACAGGGGGATATTCACTGAAGCTTTCTTT.

The V gene is TRBV10-3, the J gene TRBJ1-1; D gene unclear. The V gene's germline CDR1 is ENHRY and CDR2 SYGVKD. The CDR3 spans 14 residues. V lost 3 bases, J lost 0 bases, and 8 bases lay in between. CDR3 DNA sequence: TGTGCCATCAGTGAATACAGCATGAACACTGAAGCTTTCTTT. This translates into CAISEYSMNTEAFF.

This rearrangement joins TRBV28 to TRBJ1-5, with 7 bases matching TRBD1. From germline, CDR1 is MDHEN and CDR2 SYDVKM. The CDR3 loop spans 16 amino acids. V lost 5 bases and J lost 0; bases outside the gene matches: 7. The CDR3 coding sequence is TGTGCCAGCAGTCCTGGACAGGCGATTAGCAATCAGCCCCAGCATTTT. Translated: CASSPGQAISNQPQHF. Supplemented by reference TRBV28 and TRBJ1-5, the full variable domain reads DVKVTQSSRYLVKRTGEKVFLECVQDMDHENMFWYRQDPGLGLRLIYFSYDVKMKEKGDIPEGYSVSREKKERFSLILESASTNQTSMYLCASSPGQAISNQPQHFGDGTRLSIL.

This clone was detected a few times. The V and J genes are TRBV11-2 and TRBJ2-7; 7 bases fit TRBD2. The CDR3 length is 14 residues. V lost 0 bases and J lost 6; bases outside the gene matches: 5. In germline, CDR1 is SGHAT, CDR2 FQNNGV. The CDR3 region has the DNA TGTGCCAGCAGCTTAGAGCCTAGCGGCTCCGAGCAGTACTTC. Translation: CASSLEPSGSEQYF.

The V and J genes are TRBV6-5 and TRBJ2-1, with a tentative D call TRBD2 (6 bases). This CDR3 spans 16 amino acids. Germline V CDR1 and CDR2: MNHEY, SVGAGI. V gave up 2 bases and J gave up 3 bases, with 14 bases separating them. CDR3 amino acids: CASSYPLAPLYNEQFF. As DNA, the CDR3 is TGTGCCAGCAGTTACCCCCTAGCGCCCCTCTACAATGAGCAGTTCTTC.

CDR3 sequence: CASSTRTATNEKLFF. CDR3 DNA: TGTGCCAGCAGCACCCGGACAGCAACTAATGAAAAACTGTTTTTT. The chain couples TRBV9 to TRBJ1-4; D possibly corresponds to TRBD1 (6 bases). The CDR3 sequence is 15 residues long. V gave up 4 bases and J gave up 0 bases, with 10 bases separating them. In germline, CDR1 is SGDLS, CDR2 YYNGEE.

The chain links TRBV19 to TRBJ1-1; D remains ambiguous. V was trimmed by 7 bases and J by 1 base, leaving 10 bases between them. Looked up from germline, CDR1 is LNHDA and CDR2 is SQIVND (reference sequence). The CDR3 loop spans 13 amino acids. The CDR3 is CASKATENTEAFF. As DNA, the CDR3 is TGTGCCAGTAAAGCCACAGAGAACACTGAAGCTTTCTTT. Based on the CDR3 plus reference TRBV19 and TRBJ1-1, the full variable domain is DGGITQSPKYLFRKEGQNVTLSCEQNLNHDAMYWYRQDPGQGLRLIYYSQIVNDFQKGDIAEGYSVSREKKESFPLTVTSAQKNPTAFYLCASKATENTEAFFGQGTRLTVV.

This clone was detected only once. V is TRBV11-1 and J is TRBJ2-1; 7 positions agree with TRBD2. Germline CDR1 and CDR2: SGHAT and FQDESV (reference sequence). With 1 base clipped from V and 7 bases from J, the junction kept 7 bases outside the gene matches. CDR3 length equals 15 residues. The CDR3, as DNA: TGTGCCAGCAGCTTAGGAGCGGGAATACGAAATGAGCAGTTCTTC. This translates into CASSLGAGIRNEQFF.

This chain uses TRBV4-2 with TRBJ2-5, with no clear D. V dropped 0 bases and J dropped 1 base, with 6 bases sitting between them. The CDR3 consists of 14 residues. The germline V gene encodes CDR1 LGHNA and CDR2 YNFKEQ. CDR3 DNA: TGTGCCAGCAGCCAAGATCTGGGCCAAGAGACCCAGTACTTC. Translated: CASSQDLGQETQYF.

Only one count was recorded for this clone. V gene TRBV2 combines with J gene TRBJ2-1; weak D call: TRBD2 (6 bases). The CDR3 loop spans 16 amino acids. The germline V gene has CDR1 SNHLY and CDR2 FYNNEI. The V gene lost 10 bases and the J gene lost 0 bases, with 19 bases spanning the gap. CDR3 in DNA: TGTGCCACTGTACCCGGGACTTCTCTCTCCTACAATGAGCAGTTCTTC. Residues: CATVPGTSLSYNEQFF.

CDR3 region: CASSAPQRANNEQFF. The DNA for the CDR3 is TGTGCCAGCAGCGCTCCGCAGCGGGCCAACAATGAGCAGTTCTTC. The chain combines TRBV28 with TRBJ2-1, with D possibly TRBD2 on 6 matching bases. This CDR3 comprises 15 residues. Germline CDR1 and CDR2: MDHEN and SYDVKM. V shed 6 bases and J shed 5 bases, with 17 bases lying between them.

The rearrangement links TRBV6-6 to TRBJ1-6; D unresolved. This CDR3 is 14 amino acids long. CDR1 and CDR2 from the germline V gene are MNHNY and SVGAGI (reference sequence). V lost 0 bases to trimming and J lost 10 bases, with 10 bases between them. The CDR3 protein is CASSYSSPRSPLHF. CDR3 coding DNA: TGTGCCAGCAGTTACTCGAGTCCTCGGTCACCCCTCCACTTT.

For the CDR3, the DNA is TGTGCCACCAGTGATTCAAGAACGGGGGTAAGCTATGGCTACACCTTC. Translation gives CATSDSRTGVSYGYTF. This sequence joins TRBV24-1 and TRBJ1-2, with D possibly being TRBD1 (5 bases). Germline values: CDR1 KGHDR, CDR2 SFDVKD. The CDR3 spans 16 residues. The ends were cut back, 2 bases at V and 4 bases at J, with 16 bases in the middle.

The chain couples TRBV9 to TRBJ2-7; D is tentatively TRBD1 or TRBD2 (6 bases each). Trimming stripped 7 bases from V and 7 bases from J, with 15 bases between. The CDR3 sequence is 12 residues long. Germline V gene lookup returns CDR1 SGDLS and CDR2 YYNGEE. CDR3 in amino acids: CASGGQRMEQYF. The CDR3 DNA follows: TGTGCCAGCGGGGGGCAGCGGATGGAGCAGTACTTC. The full variable domain, with the rest looked up from reference TRBV9 and TRBJ2-7, is DSGVTQTPKHLITATGQRVTLRCSPRSGDLSVYWYQQSLDQGLQFLIQYYNGEERAKGNILERFSAQQFPDLHSELNLSSLELGDSALYFCASGGQRMEQYFGPGTRLTVT.

V and J are TRBV5-8 and TRBJ1-2, with TRBD1 matching over 12 bases. CDR3 length: 18 residues. Germline V gene data show CDR1 as SGHTS and CDR2 as YDEGEE. The junction had 14 bases not matched to a gene; V was cut back by 3 bases and J by 5 bases. CDR3 residues: CASSSRPGTGGWVYGYTF. CDR3 nucleotide sequence: TGTGCCAGCAGCTCCCGTCCCGGGACAGGGGGCTGGGTTTATGGCTACACCTTC.

This chain joins TRBV28 and TRBJ2-5; 7 positions agree with TRBD2. Germline values: CDR1 MDHEN, CDR2 SYDVKM. Trimming removed 8 bases from V and 5 bases from J; junction bases left unmatched: 14. The length of the CDR3 is 15 residues. CDR3 sequence (DNA): TGTGCCAGCCATTCGGGGGGTGTCGGTAGGGAGACCCAGTACTTC. As protein: CASHSGGVGRETQYF.

This clone was observed once. This chain uses TRBV6-6 with TRBJ2-7, with 9 bases lining up with TRBD1. CDR1 is MNHNY, CDR2 SVGAGI, per germline (reference sequence). CDR3 length equals 14 residues. V lost 5 bases, J lost 4 bases, and 6 bases stayed unmatched. The DNA for the CDR3 is TGTGCCAGCAGTCTCCGACAGGGGGGGTACGAGCAGTACTTC. Protein product: CASSLRQGGYEQYF.

This clone was detected a few times. A junction boundary mismatches the germline segment, possibly from a read error. The rearrangement joins TRBV19 to TRBJ1-6; tentative D call: TRBD1 (6 bases). Germline V gene lookup returns CDR1 LNHDA and CDR2 SQIVND (reference sequence). This CDR3 region has 16 residues. The CDR3 here is CASSKGGPVEFPPLHF. The CDR3 region has the DNA TGTGCCAGCAGTAAGGGGGGACCCGTCGAGTTCCCCCCCCTCCACTTT.

V usage is TRBV5-1 and J usage is TRBJ2-5, with a tentative D call TRBD1 (6 bases). The CDR3 is made up of 16 amino acids. The V and J ends lost 0 bases and 5 bases respectively, with 17 bases between them. Germline V gene data show CDR1 as SGHRS and CDR2 as YFSETQ. The DNA for the CDR3 is TGCGCCAGCAGCTTGGCACGGGACACGAAGTTGGAGACCCAGTACTTC. This encodes CASSLARDTKLETQYF.

This chain connects TRBV29-1 to TRBJ1-1; 8 bases match TRBD1. The V gene end was trimmed by 4 bases and the J gene end by 2 bases; junction bases not matched to a gene: 3. CDR1 is SQVTM and CDR2 is ANQGSEA in the germline V gene. CDR3 length equals 13 residues. CDR3 region: CSVVTGVNTEAFF. CDR3 sequence (DNA): TGCAGCGTTGTGACAGGGGTCAACACTGAAGCTTTCTTT.

The gene calls are TRBV5-4 and TRBJ2-7; 13 bases agree with TRBD2. This CDR3 spans 17 amino acids. CDR1 is SGHNT, CDR2 YYREEE, per germline (reference sequence). The trim removed 2 bases at V and 2 bases at J, leaving 7 bases unmatched. CDR3 nucleotide sequence: TGTGCCAGCAGCTTAGCAAGGACTAGCGGGGGACCCTACGAGCAGTACTTC. Translation gives CASSLARTSGGPYEQYF.